A selection of T cell receptor beta chains follows, all from one sample in a study of T cell changes during pregnancy in multiple sclerosis. Profiling relied on immunoSEQ multiplex PCR, and the TCRdb table lists in-frame clones only, not all of them. The profile covers 50,000 to 65,000 clones, with around nine tenths appearing a single time and around 0.4% taken by the ten largest. Sequenced material: CD4+ T cells from peripheral blood mononuclear cells, taken in the third trimester of pregnancy. These receptors were taken from a female donor with multiple sclerosis, enrolled in a pregnancy study. The CDR3 runs from the conserved cysteine through the conserved F or W. A D gene is named only where the DNA matches it firmly. The size entry is marked missing in some rows and otherwise reads once, few, many or a size class.

len | abundance | j_gene | v_gene | d_gene | CDR3aa | CDR3nt
14 | - | TRBJ1-2 | TRBV18 | TRBD1 | CASSQSGTGNGYTF | TGTGCCAGCTCACAGTCCGGGACAGGGAATGGCTACACCTTC
15 | - | TRBJ1-2 | TRBV5-1 | TRBD1 | CASSAGTGEVIGYTF | TGCGCCAGCAGCGCCGGGACAGGGGAAGTAATAGGCTACACCTTC
14 | - | TRBJ2-5 | TRBV30 | TRBD2 | CAWSGGGAVETQYF | TGTGCCTGGTCAGGCGGGGGGGCCGTAGAGACCCAGTACTTC
14 | once | TRBJ2-7 | TRBV6-1 | TRBD1 | CASSLGGQAVEQYF | TGTGCCAGCAGCCTTGGGGGACAGGCTGTCGAGCAGTACTTC
13 | once | TRBJ1-1 | TRBV6-5 | - | CASSYSGTTEAFF | TGTGCCAGCAGTTATTCGGGTACCACTGAAGCTTTCTTT
12 | - | TRBJ2-1 | TRBV9 | TRBD2 | CASSFSGGEQFF | TGTGCCAGCAGCTTTAGCGGGGGAGAGCAGTTCTTC
15 | - | TRBJ2-3 | TRBV7-2 | - | CASRLPTASTDTQYF | TGTGCCAGCAGACTTCCGACAGCTAGCACAGATACGCAGTATTTT
18 | - | TRBJ2-3 | TRBV14 | TRBD2 | CASSQSGANTDYTDTQYF | TGTGCCAGCAGCCAAAGCGGGGCCAATACTGACTACACAGATACGCAGTATTTT
19 | - | TRBJ1-4 | TRBV6-1 | - | CASSEARGIVSATNEKLFF | TGTGCCAGCAGTGAAGCGCGGGGCATCGTCTCCGCGACTAATGAAAAACTGTTTTTT
14 | - | TRBJ1-4 | TRBV12-5 | - | CASGSSETNEKLFF | TGTGCTAGTGGTTCCTCGGAGACTAATGAAAAACTGTTTTTT
16 | - | TRBJ2-1 | TRBV18 | - | CASSPPGTTNYNEQFF | TGTGCCAGCTCACCACCGGGCACCACAAATTACAATGAGCAGTTCTTC
16 | few | TRBJ1-5 | TRBV7-2 | TRBD1 | CASSLEVGTGSQPQHF | TGTGCCAGCAGCTTAGAAGTGGGGACAGGGAGTCAGCCCCAGCATTTT
15 | - | TRBJ1-6 | TRBV30 | TRBD1 | CAWRPLGTANSPLHF | TGTGCCTGGAGACCATTGGGGACAGCGAATTCACCCCTCCACTTT
15 | - | TRBJ2-3 | TRBV10-3 | - | CATSPGPGSGDTQYF | TGTGCCACCTCCCCCGGCCCTGGTAGCGGAGATACGCAGTATTTT
14 | - | TRBJ2-7 | TRBV5-1 | - | CASSLVLSEYEQYF | TGCGCCAGCAGCTTGGTACTTAGCGAATACGAGCAGTACTTC
15 | - | TRBJ1-4 | TRBV11-2 | - | CASSLGRGVNEKLFF | TGTGCCAGCAGCTTGGGGCGGGGTGTTAATGAAAAACTGTTTTTT
11 | - | TRBJ1-1 | TRBV30 | TRBD1 | CAWGQGAGAFF | TGTGCCTGGGGACAGGGGGCGGGTGCTTTCTTT
15 | - | TRBJ2-7 | TRBV15 | - | CATSRGGGSSYEQYF | TGTGCCACCAGCAGAGGTGGGGGGAGCTCCTACGAGCAGTACTTC
17 | - | TRBJ2-3 | TRBV19 | TRBD2 | CASSPTGLAGGTDTQYF | TGTGCCAGTAGTCCTACGGGACTAGCGGGAGGAACAGATACGCAGTATTTT
14 | - | TRBJ2-7 | TRBV27 | - | CASTQDRSSYEQYF | TGTGCCAGCACCCAAGACAGGAGCTCCTACGAGCAGTACTTC